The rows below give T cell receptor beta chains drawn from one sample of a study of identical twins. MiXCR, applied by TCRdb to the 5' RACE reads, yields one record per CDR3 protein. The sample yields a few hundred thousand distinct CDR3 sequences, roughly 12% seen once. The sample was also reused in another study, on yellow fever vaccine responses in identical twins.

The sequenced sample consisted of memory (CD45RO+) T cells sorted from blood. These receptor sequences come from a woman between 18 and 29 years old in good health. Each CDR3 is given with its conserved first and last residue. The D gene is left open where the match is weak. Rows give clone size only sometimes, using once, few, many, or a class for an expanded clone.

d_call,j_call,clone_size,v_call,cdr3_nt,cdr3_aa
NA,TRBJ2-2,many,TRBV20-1,TGCAGTGCTATAAACTACCTGGGGACCGGGGAGCTGTTTTTT,CSAINYLGTGELFF
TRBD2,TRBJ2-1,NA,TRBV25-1,TGTGCCAGCAGTCGACCCGGGACTAGCGGACACAATGAGCAGTTCTTC,CASSRPGTSGHNEQFF
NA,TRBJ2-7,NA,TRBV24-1,TGTGCCACCACCCGATCCGGGACGGGCTACTACGAGCAGTACTTC,CATTRSGTGYYEQYF
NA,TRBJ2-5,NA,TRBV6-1,TGTGCCAGCAGTGACAGGGTCCAAGAGACCCAGTACTTC,CASSDRVQETQYF
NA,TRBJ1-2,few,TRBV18,TGTGCCAGCTCACACCGGGACCGATCTAACTATGGCTACACCTTC,CASSHRDRSNYGYTF
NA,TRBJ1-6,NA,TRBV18,TGTGCCAGCTCGCCGACAGGTGAGGCCTCACCCCTCCACTTT,CASSPTGEASPLHF
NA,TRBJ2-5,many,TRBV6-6,TGTGCCAGCAGTTATGCCCTGCAAGAGACCCAGTACTTC,CASSYALQETQYF
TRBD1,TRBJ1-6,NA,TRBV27,TGTGCCAGCAGTCGACAGGGGAATAATTCACCCCTCCACTTT,CASSRQGNNSPLHF
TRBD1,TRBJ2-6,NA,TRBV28,TGTGCCAGCAGTTTATTTGCAGGGGGCTTCTCTGGGGCCAACGTCCTGACTTTC,CASSLFAGGFSGANVLTF
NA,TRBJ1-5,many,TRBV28,TGTGCCAGCAGGACACGACAGGCGGTCGTCCAGCCCCAGCATTTT,CASRTRQAVVQPQHF
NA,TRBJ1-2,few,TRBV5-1,TGCGCCAGCAGCTTGGCGGAAGGAGCCTATGGCTACACCTTC,CASSLAEGAYGYTF
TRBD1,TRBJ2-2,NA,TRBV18,TGTGCCAGCTCACCGACAGGGGACTGGGCCGGGGAGCTGTTTTTT,CASSPTGDWAGELFF
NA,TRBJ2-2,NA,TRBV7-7,TGTGCTAGCAGCCCCGTGGGACGGTCGGACACCGGGGAGCTGTTTTTT,CASSPVGRSDTGELFF
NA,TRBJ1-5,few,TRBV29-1,TGCAGCGTAAAACTAAGACAGGCTCCTAATCAGCCCCAGCATTTT,CSVKLRQAPNQPQHF
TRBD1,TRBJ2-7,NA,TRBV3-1,TGTGCCAGCAGCCAAGGGCGACAGGGAGCCTACGAGCAGTACTTC,CASSQGRQGAYEQYF
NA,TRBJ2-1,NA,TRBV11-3,TGTGCCAGCAGCTTAGATCTAGCGACAGGGTCTTTCTTC,CASSLDLATGSFF
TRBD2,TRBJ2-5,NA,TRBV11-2,TGTGCCAGCAGCCCACAGCGGGGGCAAGAGACCCAGTACTTC,CASSPQRGQETQYF
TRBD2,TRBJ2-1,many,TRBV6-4,TGTGCCAGCAGTGAGCTAGCGGGATCCTACAATGAGCAGTTCTTC,CASSELAGSYNEQFF
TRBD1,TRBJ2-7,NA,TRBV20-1,TGCAGTGCTCCAGAGAGTGGGACAGGGTTCTACGAGCAGTACTTC,CSAPESGTGFYEQYF
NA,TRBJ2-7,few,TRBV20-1,TGCAGTGCGGGGGCTACCTACGAGCAGTACTTC,CSAGATYEQYF
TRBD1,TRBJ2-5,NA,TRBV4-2,TGTGCCAGCAGCCAAGAGAAGGGGGCTGTAGAGACCCAGTACTTC,CASSQEKGAVETQYF
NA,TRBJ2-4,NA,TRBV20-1,TGCAGTGCTAGAGATCGAAGAGCCAAAAACATTCAGTACTTC,CSARDRRAKNIQYF
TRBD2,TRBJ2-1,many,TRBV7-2,TGTGCCAGCAGCCGAGCGACTAGCGGGATTTACAATGAGCAGTTCTTC,CASSRATSGIYNEQFF
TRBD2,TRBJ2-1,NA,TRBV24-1,TGTGCCACCAGTGACCCGACTAGCGGGATATCCTACAATGAGCAGTTCTTC,CATSDPTSGISYNEQFF
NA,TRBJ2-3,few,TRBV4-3,TGCGCCAGCAGCCAAGACAGGGGGACTAGCACAGATACGCAGTATTTT,CASSQDRGTSTDTQYF
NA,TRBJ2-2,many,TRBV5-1,TGCGCCAGCTCGCCCGGGACAACTTACACCGGGGAGCTGTTTTTT,CASSPGTTYTGELFF
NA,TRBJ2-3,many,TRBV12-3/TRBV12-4,TGTGCCAGCAGCCTACGGGGAAGAGGCGCAGATACGCAGTATTTT,CASSLRGRGADTQYF
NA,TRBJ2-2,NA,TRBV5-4,TGTGCCAGCAGCACCCGGACCGGGGAGCTGTTTTTT,CASSTRTGELFF
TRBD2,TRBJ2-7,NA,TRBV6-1,TGTGCCAGCAGAGGGACTAGCGGAAGCTCCTACGAGCAGTACTTC,CASRGTSGSSYEQYF
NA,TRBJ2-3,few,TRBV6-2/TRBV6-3,TGTGCCAGCACTGGAGCCACAGATACGCAGTATTTT,CASTGATDTQYF
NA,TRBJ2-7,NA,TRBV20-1,TGCAGTGCTAGAGTGCAGGGGAGTTTCGAGCAGTACTTC,CSARVQGSFEQYF
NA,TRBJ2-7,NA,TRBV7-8,TGTGCCAGCAGCCCTACCGAGGGTACCACGGGGGAGCAGTACTTC,CASSPTEGTTGEQYF
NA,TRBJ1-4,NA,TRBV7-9,TGTGCCAGCAGCTTAGGACAGATTAATGAAAAACTGTTTTTT,CASSLGQINEKLFF
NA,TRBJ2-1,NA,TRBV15,TGTGCCACCAGCAGAGGCCAGGAAGACTACAATGAGCAGTTCTTC,CATSRGQEDYNEQFF
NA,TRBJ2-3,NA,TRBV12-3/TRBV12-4,TGTGCCAGCAGTTTAGGATTCTTGAGCGGGAGCACAGATACGCAGTATTTT,CASSLGFLSGSTDTQYF
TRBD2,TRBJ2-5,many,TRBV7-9,TGTGCCAGCAGCTCGACTAGCGGGGGGGTCCAAGAGACCCAGTACTTC,CASSSTSGGVQETQYF
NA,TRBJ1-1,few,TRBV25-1,TGTGCCAGCAGTAAGGACCGCCCGACTGAAGCTTTCTTT,CASSKDRPTEAFF
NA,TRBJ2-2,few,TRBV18,TGTGCCAGCTCACCACGTCTAGCGAGCACCGGGGAGCTGTTTTTT,CASSPRLASTGELFF
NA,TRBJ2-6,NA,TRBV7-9,TGTGCCAGCAGCTCCATGAGTGGGGCCAACGTCCTGACTTTC,CASSSMSGANVLTF
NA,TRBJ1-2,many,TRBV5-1,TGCGCCAGCAGCTTAGAAGGGAGCGGCTACACCTTC,CASSLEGSGYTF
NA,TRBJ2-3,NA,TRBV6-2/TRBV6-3,TGTGCCAGCAGTTACGCAGGAACGTATACGCAGTATTTT,CASSYAGTYTQYF
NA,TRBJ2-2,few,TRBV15,TGTGCCACCAGCGAAAGCAGAAACACCGGGGAGCTGTTTTTT,CATSESRNTGELFF
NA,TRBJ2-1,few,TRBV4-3,TGCGCCAGCAGCCAAGAGGGGGGGGCGGGGAACAATGAGCAGTTCTTC,CASSQEGGAGNNEQFF
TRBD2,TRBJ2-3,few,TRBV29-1,TGCAGCGTTGGATCTGTGCGGGGGAAAACAGATACGCAGTATTTT,CSVGSVRGKTDTQYF
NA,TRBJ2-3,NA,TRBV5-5,TGTGCCAGCAGCTTCCCAACAGATACGCAGTATTTT,CASSFPTDTQYF
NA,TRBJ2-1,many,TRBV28,TGTGCCAGCAGTCCACCGGGGATGCAAAATGAGCAGTTCTTC,CASSPPGMQNEQFF
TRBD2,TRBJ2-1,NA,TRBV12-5,TGTGCTAGTGGTCATGCTAGCGGGTCCTACAATGAGCAGTTCTTC,CASGHASGSYNEQFF
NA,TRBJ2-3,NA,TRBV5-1,TGCGCCAGCAGCTTGGTTGCAGCATCTCTGAGCGGTGTTAGCACAGATACGCAGTATTTT,CASSLVAASLSGVSTDTQYF
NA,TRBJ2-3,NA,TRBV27,TGTGCCAGCAGTTCCCCAGGGCTGGGAACAGATACGCAGTATTTT,CASSSPGLGTDTQYF
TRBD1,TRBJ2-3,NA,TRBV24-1,TGTGCCACCAGTGGGGGGACAGGGACAGATACGCAGTATTTT,CATSGGTGTDTQYF
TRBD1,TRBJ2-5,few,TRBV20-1,TGCAGTGTGACCGGACAGGGGGAGACCCAGTACTTC,CSVTGQGETQYF
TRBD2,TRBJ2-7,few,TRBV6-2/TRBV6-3,TGTGCCAGCAGTTACTCTGGCGGGAGTGTGTACGAGCAGTACTTC,CASSYSGGSVYEQYF
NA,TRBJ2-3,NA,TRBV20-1,TGCAGTGCCGCCCTGATTGATCCAGATACGCAGTATTTT,CSAALIDPDTQYF
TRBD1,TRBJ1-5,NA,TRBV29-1,TGCAGCGTTGCTTATGGGACAGGGGGCAATCAGCCCCAGCATTTT,CSVAYGTGGNQPQHF